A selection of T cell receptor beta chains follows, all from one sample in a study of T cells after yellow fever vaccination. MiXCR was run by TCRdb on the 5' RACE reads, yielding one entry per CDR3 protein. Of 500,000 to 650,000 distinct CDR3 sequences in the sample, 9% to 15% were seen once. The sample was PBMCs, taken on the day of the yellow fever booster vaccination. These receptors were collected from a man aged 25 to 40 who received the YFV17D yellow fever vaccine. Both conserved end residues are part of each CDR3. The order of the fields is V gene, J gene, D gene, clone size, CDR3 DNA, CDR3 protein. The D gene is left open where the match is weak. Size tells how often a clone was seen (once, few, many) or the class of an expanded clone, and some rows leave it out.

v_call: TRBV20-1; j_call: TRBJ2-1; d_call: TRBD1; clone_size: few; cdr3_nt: TGCAGTGCTAGAGATCCGGGACAGGGGAACAATGAGCAGTTCTTC; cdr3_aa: CSARDPGQGNNEQFF
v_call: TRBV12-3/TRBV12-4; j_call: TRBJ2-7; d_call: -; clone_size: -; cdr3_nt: TGTGCCAGCAGTTTAGACCGAATTGAGCTTTCCTACGAGCAGTACTTC; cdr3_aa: CASSLDRIELSYEQYF
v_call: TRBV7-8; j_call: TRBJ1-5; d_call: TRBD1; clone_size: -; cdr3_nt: TGTGCCAGCAGGCGGACAGGGATCCGTCAGCCCCAGCATTTT; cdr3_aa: CASRRTGIRQPQHF
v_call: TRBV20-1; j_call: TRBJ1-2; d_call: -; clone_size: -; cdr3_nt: TGCAGTGCTATAAAGGATAATACTGTGGGCTACACCTTC; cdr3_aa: CSAIKDNTVGYTF
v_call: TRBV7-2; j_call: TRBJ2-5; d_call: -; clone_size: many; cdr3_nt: TGTGCCAGCAGCCTCGACAGTGGGGAGACCCAGTACTTC; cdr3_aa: CASSLDSGETQYF
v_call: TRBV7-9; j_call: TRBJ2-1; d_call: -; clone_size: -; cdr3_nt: TGTGCCAGCAGCTCAGAGCAGACATATGAGCAGTTCTTC; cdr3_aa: CASSSEQTYEQFF
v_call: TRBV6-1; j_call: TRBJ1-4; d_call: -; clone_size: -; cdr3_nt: TGTGCCAGCACCTTACGGGGGGGCGCTTATAATGAAAAACTGTTTTTT; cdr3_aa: CASTLRGGAYNEKLFF
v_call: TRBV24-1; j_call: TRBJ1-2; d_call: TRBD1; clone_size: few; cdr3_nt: TGTGCCACCAGTGACCCCGGGACAGGGCACTATGGCTACACCTTC; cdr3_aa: CATSDPGTGHYGYTF
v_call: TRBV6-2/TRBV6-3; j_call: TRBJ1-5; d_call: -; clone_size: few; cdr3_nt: TGTGCCAGCGTTCAGGGCGCCGGGGTAATTAGTCAGCCCCAGCATTTT; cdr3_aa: CASVQGAGVISQPQHF
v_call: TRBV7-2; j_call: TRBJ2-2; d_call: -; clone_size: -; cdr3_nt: TGTGCCAGCAGCTACAGGGTCTCGGACACCGGGGAGCTGTTTTTT; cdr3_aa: CASSYRVSDTGELFF
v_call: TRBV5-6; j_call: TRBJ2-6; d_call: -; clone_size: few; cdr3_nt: TGTGCCAGCAACCCGCGGGCTGGGGCCAACGTCCTGACTTTC; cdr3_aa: CASNPRAGANVLTF
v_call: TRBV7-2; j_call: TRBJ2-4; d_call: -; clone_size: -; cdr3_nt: TGTGCCAGCAGCACAGCGGTCATTCAGTACTTC; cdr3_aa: CASSTAVIQYF
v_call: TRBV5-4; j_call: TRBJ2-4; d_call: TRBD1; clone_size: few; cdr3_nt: TGTGCCAGCAGCCCCGGACAGGGGGCGAGGAACATTCAGTACTTC; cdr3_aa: CASSPGQGARNIQYF
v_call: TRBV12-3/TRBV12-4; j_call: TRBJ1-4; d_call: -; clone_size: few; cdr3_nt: TGTGCCAGCAGTTTTAGGGTAGAGGAAAAACTGTTTTTT; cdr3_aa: CASSFRVEEKLFF
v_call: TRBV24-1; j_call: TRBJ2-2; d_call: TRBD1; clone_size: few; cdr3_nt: TGTGCCACCAGTGACCCTCTGCGCCGGACAGGGAACGCCGGGGAGCTGTTTTTT; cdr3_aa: CATSDPLRRTGNAGELFF
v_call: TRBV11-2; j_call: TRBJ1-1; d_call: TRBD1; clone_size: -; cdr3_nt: TGTGCCAGCAGGAACCGGACAGGGCTAGAAGCTTTCTTT; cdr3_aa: CASRNRTGLEAFF
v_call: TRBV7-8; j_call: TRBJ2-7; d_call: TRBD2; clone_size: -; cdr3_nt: TGTGCCAGCAGCCTAACCATGGCGGGGACTAGCGGGTACGAGCAGTACTTC; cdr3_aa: CASSLTMAGTSGYEQYF
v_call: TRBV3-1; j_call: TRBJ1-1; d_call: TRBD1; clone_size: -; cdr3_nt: TGTGCCAGCAGCCAAGGGGGCAGGGGGGGCACTGAAGCTTTCTTT; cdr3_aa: CASSQGGRGGTEAFF
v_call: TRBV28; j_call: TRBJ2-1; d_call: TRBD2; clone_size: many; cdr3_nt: TGTGCCAGCAGCCTTACAGGACTAGCGGGGTTTGAGCAGTTCTTC; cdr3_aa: CASSLTGLAGFEQFF
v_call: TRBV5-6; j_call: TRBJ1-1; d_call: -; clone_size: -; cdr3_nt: TGTGCCAGCAGCTCAATCAGGCGTCTGAACACTGAAGCTTTCTTT; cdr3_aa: CASSSIRRLNTEAFF
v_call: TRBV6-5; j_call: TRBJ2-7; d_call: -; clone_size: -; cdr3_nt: TGTGCCAGCAGTTACTCCCCTGACTACTACGAGCAGTACTTC; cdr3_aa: CASSYSPDYYEQYF
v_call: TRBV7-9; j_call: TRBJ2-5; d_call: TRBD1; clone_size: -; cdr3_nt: TGTGCCAGCAGCTCCCAACAGGGGGCAGGGGAGACCCAGTACTTC; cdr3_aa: CASSSQQGAGETQYF
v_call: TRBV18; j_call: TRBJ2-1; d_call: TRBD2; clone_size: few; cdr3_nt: TGTGCCAGCTCACTAAAGGGAGGGCCTCGGAATGAGCAGTTCTTC; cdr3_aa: CASSLKGGPRNEQFF
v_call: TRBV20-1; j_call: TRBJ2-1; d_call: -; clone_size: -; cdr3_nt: TGCAGTGCTAGAGGGGGATTCCCCTCTTACAATGAGCAGTTCTTC; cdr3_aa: CSARGGFPSYNEQFF
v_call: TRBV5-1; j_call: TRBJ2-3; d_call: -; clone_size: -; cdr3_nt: TGCGCCAGCAGCCCGCGAGCGGTAACCACCACAGATACGCAGTATTTT; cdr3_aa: CASSPRAVTTTDTQYF
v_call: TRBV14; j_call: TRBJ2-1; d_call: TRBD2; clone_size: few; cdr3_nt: TGTGCCAGCAGCCAAGGGGCTAGCGGGAAGCCCATTGAGCAGTTCTTC; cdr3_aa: CASSQGASGKPIEQFF
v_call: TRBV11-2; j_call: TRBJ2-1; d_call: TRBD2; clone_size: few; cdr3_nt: TGTGCCAGCAGCTTATGGGCGGGAGCCGGCAATGAGCAGTTCTTC; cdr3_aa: CASSLWAGAGNEQFF
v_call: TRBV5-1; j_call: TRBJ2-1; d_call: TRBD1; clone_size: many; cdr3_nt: TGCGCCAGCAGCATCCTGACAGGGGACTGGGTGGGCAATGAGCAGTTCTTC; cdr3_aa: CASSILTGDWVGNEQFF
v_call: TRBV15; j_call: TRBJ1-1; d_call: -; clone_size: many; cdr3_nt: TGTGCCACCAGCAAAGGGAACACTGAAGCTTTCTTT; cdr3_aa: CATSKGNTEAFF
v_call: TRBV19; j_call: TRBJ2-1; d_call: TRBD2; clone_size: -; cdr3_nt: TGTGCCAGTAGTCGGGGACTAGCGCTTGAGCAGTTCTTC; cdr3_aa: CASSRGLALEQFF
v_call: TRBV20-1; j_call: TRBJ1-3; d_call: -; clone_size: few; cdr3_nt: TGCAGTGCTAGAGATCGTCAGGGAGGGCTTGGAAACACCATATATTTT; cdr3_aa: CSARDRQGGLGNTIYF
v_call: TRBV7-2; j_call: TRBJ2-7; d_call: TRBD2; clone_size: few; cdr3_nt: TGTGCCAGCAGCTTAAAAGCGGGAACCACCTACGAGCAGTACTTC; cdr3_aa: CASSLKAGTTYEQYF
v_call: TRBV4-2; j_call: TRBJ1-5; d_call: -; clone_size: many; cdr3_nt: TGTGCCAGCAGCCAAGTCGAAAATCAGCCCCAGCATTTT; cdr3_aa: CASSQVENQPQHF
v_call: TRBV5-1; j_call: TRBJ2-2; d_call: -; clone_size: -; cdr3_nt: TGCGCCAGCAGCGTATACACCGGGGAGCTGTTTTTT; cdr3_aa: CASSVYTGELFF
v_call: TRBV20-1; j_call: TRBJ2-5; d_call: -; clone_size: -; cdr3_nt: TGCAGTGCGGTAGGGTCACAAGAGACCCAGTACTTC; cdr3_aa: CSAVGSQETQYF
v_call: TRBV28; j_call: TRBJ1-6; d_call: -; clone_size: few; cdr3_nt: TGTGCCAGCATCGGTGGAAATTCACCCCTCCACTTT; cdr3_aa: CASIGGNSPLHF
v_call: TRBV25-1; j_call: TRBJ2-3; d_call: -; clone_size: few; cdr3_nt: TGTGCCAGCAGTGACCGGGCCGAAGGGGGGGGCACAGATACGCAGTATTTT; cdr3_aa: CASSDRAEGGGTDTQYF
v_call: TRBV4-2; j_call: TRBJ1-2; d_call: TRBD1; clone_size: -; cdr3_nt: TGTGCCAGCTCGGCCCCAGGGGGCGGTGACTATGGCTACACCTTC; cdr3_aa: CASSAPGGGDYGYTF